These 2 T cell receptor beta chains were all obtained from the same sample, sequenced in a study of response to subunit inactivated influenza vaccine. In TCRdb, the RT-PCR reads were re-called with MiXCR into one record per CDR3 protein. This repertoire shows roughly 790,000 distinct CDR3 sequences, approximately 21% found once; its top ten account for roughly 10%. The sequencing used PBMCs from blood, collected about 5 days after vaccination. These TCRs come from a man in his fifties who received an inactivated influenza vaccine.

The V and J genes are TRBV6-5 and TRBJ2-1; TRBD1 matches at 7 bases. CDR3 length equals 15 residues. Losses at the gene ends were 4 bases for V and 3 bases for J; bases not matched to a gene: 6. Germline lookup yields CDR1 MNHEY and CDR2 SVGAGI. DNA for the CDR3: TGTGCCAGCAGTTCTTGGACAGGTAACTACAATGAGCAGTTCTTC. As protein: CASSSWTGNYNEQFF.

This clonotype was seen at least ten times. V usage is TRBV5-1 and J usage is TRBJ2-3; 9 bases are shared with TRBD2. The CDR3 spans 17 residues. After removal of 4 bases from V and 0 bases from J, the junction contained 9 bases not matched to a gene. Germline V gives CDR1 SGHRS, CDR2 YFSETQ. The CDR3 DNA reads TGCGCCAGCAGCCCTACGATGACTAGCGGAAGCACAGATACGCAGTATTTT. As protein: CASSPTMTSGSTDTQYF.